This T cell receptor beta chain was captured by sequencing in a study of blood T cell repertoires in COVID-19. Donors were grouped by their self-reported clinical history. V lost 6 bases to trimming and J lost 9 bases, with 18 bases between them. Germline-derived CDR1 and CDR2 are KGHSH and LQKENI. The CDR3 has 14 residues. In the study's own analysis: Estimation of nucleated cell counts was performed using reference gene primer amplification. TCRdb keeps only in-frame clones here, not all; method: immunoSEQ multiplex PCR. The D gene and trimming were derived from the DNA, and the V and J assignments and clone size from that table. The table has a few hundred thousand clones, approximately 85% seen once.

The source of this sequence is a woman in her 50s who had recovered from COVID-19. V usage is TRBV18 and J usage is TRBJ1-5; D perhaps matches TRBD1 (5 bases). Sequencing was performed on PBMCs or T cells enriched from blood (not recorded which). The CDR3 loop reads CASSEGQGSWPQHF. CDR3 DNA sequence: TGTGCCAGCTCGGAGGGGCAGGGTAGTTGGCCCCAGCATTTT.